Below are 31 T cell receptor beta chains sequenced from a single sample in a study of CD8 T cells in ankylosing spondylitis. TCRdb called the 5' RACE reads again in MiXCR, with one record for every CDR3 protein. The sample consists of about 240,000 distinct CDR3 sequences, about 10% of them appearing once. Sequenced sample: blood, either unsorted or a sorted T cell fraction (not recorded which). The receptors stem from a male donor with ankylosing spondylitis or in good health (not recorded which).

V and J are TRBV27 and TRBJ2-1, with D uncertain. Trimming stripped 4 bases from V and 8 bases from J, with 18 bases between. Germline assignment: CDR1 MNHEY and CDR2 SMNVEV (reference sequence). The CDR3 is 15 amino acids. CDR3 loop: CASSSALYGSDEQFF. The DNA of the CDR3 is TGTGCCAGCAGTTCCGCACTTTATGGTTCGGATGAGCAGTTCTTC.

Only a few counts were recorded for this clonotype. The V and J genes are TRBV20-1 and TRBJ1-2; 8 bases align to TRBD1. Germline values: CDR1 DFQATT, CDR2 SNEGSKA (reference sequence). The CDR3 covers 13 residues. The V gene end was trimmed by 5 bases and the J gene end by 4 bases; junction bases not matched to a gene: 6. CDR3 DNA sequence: TGCAGTGCTCTGACAGGGGCCGCCTATGGCTACACCTTC. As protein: CSALTGAAYGYTF.

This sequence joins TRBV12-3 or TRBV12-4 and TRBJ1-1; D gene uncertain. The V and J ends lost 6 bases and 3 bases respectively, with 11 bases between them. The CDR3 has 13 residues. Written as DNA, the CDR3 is TGTGCCAGCAGCCTTACTTCGGACACTGAAGCTTTCTTT. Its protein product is CASSLTSDTEAFF.

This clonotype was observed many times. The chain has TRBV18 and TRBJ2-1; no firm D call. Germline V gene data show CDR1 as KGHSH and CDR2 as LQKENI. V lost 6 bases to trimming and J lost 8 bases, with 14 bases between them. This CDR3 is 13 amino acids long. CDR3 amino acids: CASSPGLEDEQFF. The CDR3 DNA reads TGTGCCAGCTCCCCGGGCCTCGAGGATGAGCAGTTCTTC.

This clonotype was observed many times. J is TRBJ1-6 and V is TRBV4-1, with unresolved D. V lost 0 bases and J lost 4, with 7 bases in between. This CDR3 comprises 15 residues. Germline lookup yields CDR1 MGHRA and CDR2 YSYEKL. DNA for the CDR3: TGCGCCAGCAGCCAAGATGCCGGGTATAATTCACCCCTCCACTTT. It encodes CASSQDAGYNSPLHF.

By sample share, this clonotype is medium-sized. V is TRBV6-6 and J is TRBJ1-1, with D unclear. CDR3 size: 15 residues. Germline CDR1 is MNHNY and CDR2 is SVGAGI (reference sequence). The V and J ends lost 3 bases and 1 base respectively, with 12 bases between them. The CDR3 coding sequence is TGTGCCAGCAGTTATACCCATCCGAGGAACACTGAAGCTTTCTTT. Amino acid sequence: CASSYTHPRNTEAFF.

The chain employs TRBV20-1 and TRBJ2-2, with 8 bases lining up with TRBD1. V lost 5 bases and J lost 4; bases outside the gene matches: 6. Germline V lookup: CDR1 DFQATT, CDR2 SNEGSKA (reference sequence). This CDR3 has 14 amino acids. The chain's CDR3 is CSAPRQGSTGELFF. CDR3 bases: TGCAGTGCTCCCAGACAGGGGTCCACCGGGGAGCTGTTTTTT.

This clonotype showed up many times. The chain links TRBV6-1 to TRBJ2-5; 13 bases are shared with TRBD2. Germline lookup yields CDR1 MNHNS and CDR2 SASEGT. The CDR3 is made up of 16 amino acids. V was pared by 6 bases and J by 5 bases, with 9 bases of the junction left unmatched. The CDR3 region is CASRRGLAGNGETQYF. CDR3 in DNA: TGTGCCAGCAGACGGGGACTAGCGGGGAATGGGGAGACCCAGTACTTC.

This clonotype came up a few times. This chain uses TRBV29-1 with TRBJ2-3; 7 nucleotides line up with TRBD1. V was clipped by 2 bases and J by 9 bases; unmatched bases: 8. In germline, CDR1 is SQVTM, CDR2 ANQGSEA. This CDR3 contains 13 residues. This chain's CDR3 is CSVETGAKGTQYF. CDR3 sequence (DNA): TGCAGCGTTGAAACAGGGGCGAAAGGGACGCAGTATTTT.

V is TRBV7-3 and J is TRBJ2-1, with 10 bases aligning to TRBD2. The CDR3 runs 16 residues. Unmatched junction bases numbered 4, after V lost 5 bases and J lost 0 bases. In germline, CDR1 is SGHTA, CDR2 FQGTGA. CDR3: CASSATSGDSYNEQFF. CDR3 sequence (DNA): TGTGCCAGCAGCGCAACTAGCGGGGACTCCTACAATGAGCAGTTCTTC.

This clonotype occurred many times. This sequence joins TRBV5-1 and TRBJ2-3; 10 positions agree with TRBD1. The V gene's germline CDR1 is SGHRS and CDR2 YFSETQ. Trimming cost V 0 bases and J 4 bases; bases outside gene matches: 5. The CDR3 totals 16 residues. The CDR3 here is CASSLVTGQGSDTQYF. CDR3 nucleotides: TGCGCCAGCAGCTTGGTAACGGGACAGGGGTCAGATACGCAGTATTTT.

DNA of the CDR3: TGTGCCAGCAGCTTAGGGACTAGCGGGGGGGGGATTTACAATGAGCAGTTCTTC. Protein: CASSLGTSGGGIYNEQFF. The chain has TRBV7-2 and TRBJ2-1; 15 bases fit TRBD2. Germline values: CDR1 SGHTA, CDR2 FQGNSA. V shed 1 base, J shed 4 bases, and the junction held 5 bases outside the gene matches. This CDR3 has 18 residues.

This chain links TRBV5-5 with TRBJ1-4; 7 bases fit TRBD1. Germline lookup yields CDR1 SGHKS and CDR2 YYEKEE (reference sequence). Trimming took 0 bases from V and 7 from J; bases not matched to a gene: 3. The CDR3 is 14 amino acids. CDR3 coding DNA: TGTGCCAGCAGCTTGGAGGGGGCACCTGAAAAACTGTTTTTT. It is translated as CASSLEGAPEKLFF.

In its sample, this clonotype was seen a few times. CDR3 sequence: CASSWTGQASSGANVLTF. As DNA, the CDR3 is TGCGCCAGCAGCTGGACGGGACAGGCAAGCTCTGGGGCCAACGTCCTGACTTTC. The chain links TRBV5-1 to TRBJ2-6; 8 nucleotides agree with TRBD1. With V trimmed by 3 bases and J by 0 bases, 8 bases remained unmatched. CDR1 is SGHRS, CDR2 YFSETQ, per germline. The CDR3 runs 18 residues.

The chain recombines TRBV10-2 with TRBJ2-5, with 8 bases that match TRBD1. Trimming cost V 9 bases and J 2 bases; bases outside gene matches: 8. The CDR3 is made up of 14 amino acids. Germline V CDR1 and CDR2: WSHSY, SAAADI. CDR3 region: CAREDRGWQETQYF. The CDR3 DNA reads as TGCGCCAGGGAAGACAGGGGATGGCAAGAGACCCAGTACTTC.

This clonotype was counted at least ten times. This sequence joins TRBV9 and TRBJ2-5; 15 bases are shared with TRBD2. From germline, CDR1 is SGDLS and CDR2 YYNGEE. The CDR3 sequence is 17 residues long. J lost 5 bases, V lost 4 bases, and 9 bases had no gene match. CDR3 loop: CASSPGTSGGKGETQYF. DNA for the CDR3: TGTGCCAGCAGCCCCGGGACTAGCGGGGGGAAGGGGGAGACCCAGTACTTC.

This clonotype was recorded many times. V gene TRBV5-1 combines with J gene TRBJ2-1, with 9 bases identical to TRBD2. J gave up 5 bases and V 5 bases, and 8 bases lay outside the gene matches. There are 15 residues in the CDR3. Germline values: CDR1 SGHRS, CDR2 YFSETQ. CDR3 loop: CASSIVTSGHNEQFF. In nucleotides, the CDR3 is TGCGCCAGCAGTATCGTGACTAGCGGTCACAATGAGCAGTTCTTC.

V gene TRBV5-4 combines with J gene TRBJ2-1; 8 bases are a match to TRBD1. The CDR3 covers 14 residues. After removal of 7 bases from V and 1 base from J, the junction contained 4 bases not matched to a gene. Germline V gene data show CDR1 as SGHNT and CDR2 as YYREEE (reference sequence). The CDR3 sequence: CASGYRGSYNEQFF. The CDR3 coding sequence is TGTGCCAGCGGCTACAGGGGGTCCTACAATGAGCAGTTCTTC.

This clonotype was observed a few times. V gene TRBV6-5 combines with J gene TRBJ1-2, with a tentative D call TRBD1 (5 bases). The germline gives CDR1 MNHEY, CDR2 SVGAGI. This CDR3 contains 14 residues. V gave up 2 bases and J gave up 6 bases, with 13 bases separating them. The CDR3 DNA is TGTGCCAGCAGTTACGGGACGGGGGTGAATGGCTACACCTTC. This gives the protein CASSYGTGVNGYTF.

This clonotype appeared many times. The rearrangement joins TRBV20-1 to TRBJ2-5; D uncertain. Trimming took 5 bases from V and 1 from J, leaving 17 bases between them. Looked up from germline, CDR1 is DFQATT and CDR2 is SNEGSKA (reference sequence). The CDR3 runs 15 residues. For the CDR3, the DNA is TGCAGTGCTGAAAGTACGTCCAGGCGCCAAGAGACCCAGTACTTC. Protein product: CSAESTSRRQETQYF.

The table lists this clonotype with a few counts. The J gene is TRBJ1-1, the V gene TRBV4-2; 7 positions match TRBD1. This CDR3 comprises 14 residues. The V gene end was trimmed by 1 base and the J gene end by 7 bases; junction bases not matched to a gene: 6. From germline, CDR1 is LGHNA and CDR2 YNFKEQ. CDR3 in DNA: TGTGCCAGCAGCCAAGGAGGGGGCCGGGATGAAGCTTTCTTT. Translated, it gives CASSQGGGRDEAFF.

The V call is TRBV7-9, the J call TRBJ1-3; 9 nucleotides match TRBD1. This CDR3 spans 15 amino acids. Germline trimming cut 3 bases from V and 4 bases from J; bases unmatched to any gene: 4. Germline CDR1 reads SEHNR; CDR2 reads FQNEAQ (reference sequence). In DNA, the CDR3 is TGTGCCAGCAGCTTCCTAGGACAGGGGGGAAACACCATATATTTT. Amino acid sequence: CASSFLGQGGNTIYF.

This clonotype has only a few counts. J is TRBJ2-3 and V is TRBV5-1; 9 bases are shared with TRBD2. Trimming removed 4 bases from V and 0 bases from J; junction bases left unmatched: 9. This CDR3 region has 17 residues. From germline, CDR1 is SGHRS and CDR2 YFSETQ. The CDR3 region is CASSDPTSGHSTDTQYF. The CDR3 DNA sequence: TGCGCCAGCAGCGACCCGACTAGCGGCCATAGCACAGATACGCAGTATTTT.

The CDR3 DNA reads as TGCAGCGGCGATACAGGGGGCGCAGGTGGCTACACCTTC. Amino acid sequence: CSGDTGGAGGYTF. This chain links TRBV29-1 with TRBJ1-2, with TRBD1 matching 9 bases. The trim removed 7 bases at V and 7 bases at J, leaving 10 bases unmatched. Per the germline V gene, CDR1 is SQVTM and CDR2 is ANQGSEA. This CDR3 is 13 amino acids long. The full variable domain, rest sourced from reference TRBV29-1 and TRBJ1-2, is SAVISQKPSRDICQRGTSLTIQCQVDSQVTMMFWYRQQPGQSLTLIATANQGSEATYESGFVIDKFPISRPNLTFSTLTVSNMSPEDSSIYLCSGDTGGAGGYTFGSGTRLTVV.

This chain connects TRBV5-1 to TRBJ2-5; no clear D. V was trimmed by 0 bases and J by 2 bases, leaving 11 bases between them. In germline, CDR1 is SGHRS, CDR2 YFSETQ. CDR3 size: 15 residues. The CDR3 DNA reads TGCGCCAGCAGCTTGGATGCAGGAGCACAAGAGACCCAGTACTTC. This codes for CASSLDAGAQETQYF.

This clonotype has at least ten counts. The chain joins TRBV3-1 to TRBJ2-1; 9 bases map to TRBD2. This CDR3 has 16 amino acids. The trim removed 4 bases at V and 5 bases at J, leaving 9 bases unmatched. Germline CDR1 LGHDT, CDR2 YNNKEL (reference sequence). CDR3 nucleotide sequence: TGTGCCAGCAGCCGATTAGCGGGAGTGAAGGACAATGAGCAGTTCTTC. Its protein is CASSRLAGVKDNEQFF.

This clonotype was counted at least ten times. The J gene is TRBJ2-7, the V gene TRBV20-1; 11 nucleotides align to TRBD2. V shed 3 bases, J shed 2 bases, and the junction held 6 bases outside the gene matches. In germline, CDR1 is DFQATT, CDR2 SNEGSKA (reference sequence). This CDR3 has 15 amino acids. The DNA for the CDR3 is TGCAGTGCTAGCCTACTAGCGGGGGCTGCCTACGAGCAGTACTTC. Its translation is CSASLLAGAAYEQYF.

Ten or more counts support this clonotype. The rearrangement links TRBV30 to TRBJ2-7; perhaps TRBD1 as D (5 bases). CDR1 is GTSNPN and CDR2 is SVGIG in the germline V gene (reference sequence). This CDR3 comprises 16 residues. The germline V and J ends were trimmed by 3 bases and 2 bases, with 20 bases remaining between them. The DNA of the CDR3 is TGTGCCTGGAGATCATTAAAACAGGCCATCGCCTACGAGCAGTACTTC. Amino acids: CAWRSLKQAIAYEQYF.

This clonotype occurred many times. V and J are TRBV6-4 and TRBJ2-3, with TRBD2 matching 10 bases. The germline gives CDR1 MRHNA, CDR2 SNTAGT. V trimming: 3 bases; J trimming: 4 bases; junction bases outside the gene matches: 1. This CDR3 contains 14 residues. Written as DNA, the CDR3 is TGTGCCAGCAGTGAAAGCGGGGGGGCAGATACGCAGTATTTT. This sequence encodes CASSESGGADTQYF.

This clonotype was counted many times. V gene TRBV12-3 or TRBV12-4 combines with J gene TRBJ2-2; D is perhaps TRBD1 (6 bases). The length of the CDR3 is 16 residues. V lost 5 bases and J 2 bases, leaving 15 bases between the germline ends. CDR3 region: CASSPSSGGNTGELFF. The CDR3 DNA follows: TGTGCCAGCAGTCCCTCCTCTGGGGGCAACACCGGGGAGCTGTTTTTT.

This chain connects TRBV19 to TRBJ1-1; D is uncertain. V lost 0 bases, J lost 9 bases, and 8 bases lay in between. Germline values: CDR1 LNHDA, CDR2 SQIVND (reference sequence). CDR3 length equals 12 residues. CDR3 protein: CASSIDHKQAFF. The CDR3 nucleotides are TGTGCCAGTAGTATAGATCACAAGCAAGCTTTCTTT.